The 23 T cell receptor beta chains in this list originate from one sample, sequenced in a study of immune evolution from preneoplasia to lung adenocarcinoma. The protocol was immunoSEQ multiplex PCR, while the TCRdb copy is restricted to in-frame clones and leaves out a portion. The data hold some 7,400 clones, with about 76% observed a single time. The sample taken for sequencing was FFPE minimally invasive lung adenocarcinoma tissue. All receptors come from a person aged 70 to 85 with lung adenocarcinoma.

This clone appeared once. V gene TRBV6-5 combines with J gene TRBJ1-1; D unclear. Trimming took off 5 bases at V and 1 base at J, with 8 bases between the two ends. The CDR3 is 13 residues long. Germline CDR1 MNHEY, CDR2 SVGAGI. The CDR3 spells CASSITANTEAFF. The DNA for the CDR3 is TGTGCCAGCAGTATCACAGCGAACACTGAAGCTTTCTTT.

V usage is TRBV7-2 and J usage is TRBJ2-7; D uncertain. Germline-derived CDR1 and CDR2 are SGHTA and FQGNSA. The CDR3 is 13 amino acids. V lost 0 bases and J 6 bases, leaving 9 bases between the germline ends. Written as DNA, the CDR3 is TGTGCCAGCAGCTTAGCGTCAAATCCCGAGCAGTACTTC. Translated, it gives CASSLASNPEQYF.

The chain joins TRBV15 to TRBJ1-2; unclear D gene. The CDR3 length is 13 residues. V was pared by 1 base and J by 5 bases, with 8 bases between. Germline CDR1 reads LNHNV; CDR2 reads YYDKDF (reference sequence). The CDR3 loop reads CATSRGGGYGYTF. Here the CDR3 DNA reads TGTGCCACCAGCAGAGGTGGAGGGTATGGCTACACCTTC.

This rearrangement joins TRBV27 to TRBJ2-3; 9 bases line up with TRBD1. There are 16 residues in the CDR3. Germline V gene lookup returns CDR1 MNHEY and CDR2 SMNVEV (reference sequence). With V trimmed by 3 bases and J by 1 base, 5 bases remained unmatched. DNA of the CDR3: TGTGCCAGCAGTTTGGACAGGGGATTCGGCACAGATACGCAGTATTTT. It is translated as CASSLDRGFGTDTQYF.

The chain recombines TRBV9 with TRBJ1-2, with 8 bases matching TRBD1. In germline, CDR1 is SGDLS, CDR2 YYNGEE. The CDR3 is made up of 16 amino acids. After removal of 5 bases from V and 4 bases from J, the junction contained 13 bases not matched to a gene. As DNA, the CDR3 is TGTGCCAGCAGTGGATTAGACAGGGGAGAGGTCTATGGCTACACCTTC. Encoded protein: CASSGLDRGEVYGYTF. Looking up the rest from reference TRBV9 and TRBJ1-2 gives the full variable domain: DSGVTQTPKHLITATGQRVTLRCSPRSGDLSVYWYQQSLDQGLQFLIQYYNGEERAKGNILERFSAQQFPDLHSELNLSSLELGDSALYFCASSGLDRGEVYGYTFGSGTRLTVV.

The chain links TRBV5-1 to TRBJ2-7, with D unresolved. V dropped 9 bases and J dropped 0 bases, with 4 bases sitting between them. Germline V lookup: CDR1 SGHRS, CDR2 YFSETQ. The CDR3 is 10 amino acids. The CDR3 loop is CAIPSYEQYF. The CDR3 nucleotides are TGCGCCATCCCCTCCTACGAGCAGTACTTC.

The chain has TRBV15 and TRBJ2-7; D might be TRBD2 (5 bases). The germline V and J ends were trimmed by 5 bases and 8 bases, with 25 bases remaining between them. This CDR3 comprises 16 residues. From germline, CDR1 is LNHNV and CDR2 YYDKDF (reference sequence). CDR3 amino acids: CATSDPLRDTSVKQYF. The CDR3 DNA follows: TGTGCCACCAGCGATCCTCTCCGGGATACTAGTGTCAAGCAGTACTTC.

V and J are TRBV6-6 and TRBJ2-2, with D possibly being TRBD1 (5 bases). The V gene's germline CDR1 is MNHNY and CDR2 SVGAGI (reference sequence). Trimming pared 5 bases from V and 5 bases from J, leaving 18 bases between. The CDR3 contains 16 residues. CDR3 nucleotide sequence: TGTGCCAGCAGTCACACTGGCAGGGTGGGGACCGGGGAGCTGTTTTTT. Its protein product is CASSHTGRVGTGELFF.

The CDR3: CASGLVRLGAREQYF. The DNA for the CDR3 is TGTGCTAGTGGTTTGGTACGGTTGGGGGCTCGGGAGCAGTACTTC. The chain joins TRBV12-5 to TRBJ2-7, with D perhaps matching TRBD1 (6 bases). V dropped 0 bases and J dropped 7 bases, with 16 bases sitting between them. CDR1 is LGHNT and CDR2 is FRNRAP in the germline V gene. The CDR3 consists of 15 residues.

Note on this clone: Other DNA sequences in this specimen translate into the identical CDR3. V is TRBV7-8 and J is TRBJ2-7; no reliable D call. V lost 2 bases, J lost 1 base, and 9 bases lay in between. This CDR3 is built from 14 residues. Germline CDR1 is SGHVS and CDR2 is FQNEAQ. For the CDR3, the DNA is TGTGCCAGCAGCTTACGGGCAGCATCCTACGAGCAGTACTTC. Its protein product is CASSLRAASYEQYF.

This rearrangement joins TRBV5-1 to TRBJ2-3; D is tentatively TRBD1 or TRBD2 (5 bases each). The CDR3 consists of 17 residues. Looked up from germline, CDR1 is SGHRS and CDR2 is YFSETQ. V lost 0 bases to trimming and J lost 4 bases, with 18 bases between them. In nucleotides, the CDR3 is TGCGCCAGCAGCTTGGGGTTTAGGACCCTGGGGGCAGATACGCAGTATTTT. It is translated as CASSLGFRTLGADTQYF.

In its sample, this clone was seen a few times. The chain couples TRBV11-2 to TRBJ1-4; weak D call: TRBD1 (6 bases). The germline V gene has CDR1 SGHAT and CDR2 FQNNGV. The CDR3 spans 14 residues. The germline V and J ends were trimmed by 6 bases and 6 bases, with 14 bases remaining between them. This chain's CDR3 is CASSHRQVYEKLFF. The CDR3 region has the DNA TGTGCCAGCAGTCATCGACAGGTTTATGAAAAACTGTTTTTT.

A few counts support this clone. The V gene is TRBV29-1, the J gene TRBJ2-1; D is tentatively TRBD1 or TRBD2 (5 bases each). There are 16 residues in the CDR3. Trimming removed 1 base from V and 4 bases from J, with 17 bases in between. The germline V gene encodes CDR1 SQVTM and CDR2 ANQGSEA. CDR3 loop: CSVEGWGTRTYNEQFF. CDR3 nucleotide sequence: TGCAGCGTTGAAGGGTGGGGGACCCGAACTTACAATGAGCAGTTCTTC.

A word on this clone: A read error may account for a junction end that differs from germline. CDR3: CANSAGRADYNEQFF. DNA of the CDR3: TGTGCCAACAGTGCCGGGAGGGCCGACTACAATGAGCAGTTCTTC. The rearrangement links TRBV6-5 to TRBJ2-1, with 8 nucleotides matching TRBD2. The CDR3 length is 15 residues. Germline CDR1 and CDR2: MNHEY and SVGAGI.

In this sample, this clone turned up a few times. The chain joins TRBV9 to TRBJ1-6; the D is unclear. This CDR3 comprises 16 residues. Per germline, CDR1 SGDLS and CDR2 YYNGEE. Trimming removed 1 base at V and 9 bases at J, with 17 bases between. In DNA form, the CDR3 reads TGTGCCAGCAGCGTAAGCCCCCAGAGATTTGGTTCACCCCTCCACTTT. This encodes CASSVSPQRFGSPLHF.

The V and J genes are TRBV29-1 and TRBJ1-3; D is unresolved. Per germline, CDR1 SQVTM and CDR2 ANQGSEA. V was cut by 4 bases and J by 1 base, with 11 bases left in between. This CDR3 has 14 amino acids. The CDR3, as DNA: TGCAGCGTTGTTGCCGGGTCTTCTGGAAACACCATATATTTT. Amino acid sequence: CSVVAGSSGNTIYF.

This clone occurred a few times. The chain recombines TRBV7-2 with TRBJ1-3, with D unclear. Trimming took 1 base from V and 0 from J, leaving 7 bases between them. Germline CDR1 and CDR2: SGHTA and FQGNSA. CDR3 length: 15 residues. CDR3 coding DNA: TGTGCCAGCAGCTTAGAGGCCCTCTCTGGAAACACCATATATTTT. Translation: CASSLEALSGNTIYF.

The chain employs TRBV18 and TRBJ2-7; D may be TRBD2 (5 bases). Germline-derived CDR1 and CDR2 are KGHSH and LQKENI. Trimming took 2 bases from V and 5 from J, leaving 13 bases between them. CDR3 length: 14 residues. The CDR3 loop reads CASSPGPGNHEQYF. The CDR3 region has the DNA TGTGCCAGCTCACCAGGACCGGGGAACCACGAGCAGTACTTC.

The genes are TRBV28 and TRBJ1-3; 8 nucleotides align to TRBD1. Germline loops: CDR1 MDHEN, CDR2 SYDVKM. The ends lost 5 bases at V and 7 bases at J; junction bases unmatched: 10. The CDR3 consists of 15 residues. In nucleotides, the CDR3 is TGTGCCAGCAGTCCCCAGACAGGGGACTGGAACACCATATATTTT. This gives the protein CASSPQTGDWNTIYF.

The chain is built from TRBV9 and TRBJ2-7, with no clear D. CDR3 size: 14 residues. The V gene's germline CDR1 is SGDLS and CDR2 YYNGEE. V lost 0 bases and J lost 0, with 7 bases in between. CDR3 sequence reads: CASSVDIRSYEQYF. The CDR3 coding sequence is TGTGCCAGCAGCGTAGATATCCGCTCCTACGAGCAGTACTTC.

This sequence joins TRBV14 and TRBJ1-2, with D perhaps TRBD1 (5 bases). V was clipped by 1 base and J by 4 bases, with 10 bases between them. CDR1 SGHDN and CDR2 FVKESK come from the germline V gene. The CDR3 is made up of 14 amino acids. CDR3 residues: CASSQVNRPYGYTF. CDR3 DNA: TGTGCCAGCAGCCAAGTTAACAGGCCCTATGGCTACACCTTC.

The rearrangement links TRBV5-1 to TRBJ1-1, with a weak D call TRBD1 (6 bases). Germline assignment: CDR1 SGHRS and CDR2 YFSETQ. V shed 0 bases and J shed 11 bases, with 20 bases lying between them. This CDR3 is built from 15 residues. CDR3 region: CASSLVQTGTGEAFF. The CDR3 DNA sequence: TGCGCCAGCAGCTTGGTCCAAACAGGGACTGGAGAGGCTTTCTTT.

This clone was seen more than once but under ten times. The chain's CDR3 is CASSVLGQGEQYF. The DNA of the CDR3 is TGTGCCAGCAGTGTCCTAGGACAGGGAGAACAGTACTTC. The J gene is TRBJ2-7, the V gene TRBV7-9, with TRBD1 matching 8 bases. CDR1 SEHNR and CDR2 FQNEAQ come from the germline V gene (reference sequence). This CDR3 has 13 amino acids. The J segment lost 10 bases and the V segment lost 6 bases, leaving 11 bases of the junction unmatched.